This T cell receptor beta chain was found in a study of breast tumors, draining lymph nodes, adjacent tissues. Study results and caveats: The data were judged consistent with most tumor T cells coming from lymph node and expanding in tumor. Tumor TCR diversity was below lymph nodes but above nontumor tissue.

TCRdb itself ran the multiplex PCR reads through MiXCR, one entry per CDR3 protein. Of over 60,000 distinct CDR3 sequences in the sample, roughly two fifths were seen once. As for this clonotype: Antigen unknown.

V was shortened by 1 base and J by 1 base, with 9 bases between the two germline ends. This CDR3 has 15 amino acids. The specimen sequenced was breast tumor tissue. V is TRBV12-3 or TRBV12-4 and J is TRBJ2-3; possibly TRBD1 for D (5 bases). This TCR was sampled from a female donor with breast cancer. Some clones in this sample may be carry-over from other donors' samples. CDR3 coding DNA: TGTGCCAGCAGTTTAGTCGTGGGGCGCACAGATACGCAGTATTTT. Translation: CASSLVVGRTDTQYF.